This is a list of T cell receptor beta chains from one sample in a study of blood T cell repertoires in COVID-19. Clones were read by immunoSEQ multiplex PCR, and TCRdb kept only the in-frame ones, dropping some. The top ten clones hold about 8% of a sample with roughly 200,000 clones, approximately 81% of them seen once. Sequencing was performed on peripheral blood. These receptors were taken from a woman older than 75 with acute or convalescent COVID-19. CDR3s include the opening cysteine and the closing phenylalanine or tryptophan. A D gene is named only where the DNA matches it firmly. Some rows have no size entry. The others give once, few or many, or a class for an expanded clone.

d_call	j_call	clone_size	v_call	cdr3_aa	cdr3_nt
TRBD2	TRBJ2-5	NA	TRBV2	CASSGQTSGQETQYF	TGTGCCAGCAGTGGGCAGACTAGCGGGCAAGAGACCCAGTACTTC
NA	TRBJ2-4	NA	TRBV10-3	CAISGSGSFKYF	TGTGCCATCAGTGGCAGCGGAAGTTTCAAGTACTTC
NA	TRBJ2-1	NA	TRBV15	CATSRFGANNEQFF	TGTGCCACCAGCAGATTTGGGGCGAACAATGAGCAGTTCTTC
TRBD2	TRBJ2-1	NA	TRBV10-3	CAISESALLAGGTNEQFF	TGTGCCATCAGTGAGTCCGCTCTCCTAGCGGGGGGTACCAATGAGCAGTTCTTC
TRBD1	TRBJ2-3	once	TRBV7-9	CASSFLTGGGYF	TGTGCCAGCAGCTTTTTGACAGGGGGTGGTTATTTT
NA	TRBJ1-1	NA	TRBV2	CASSITSDTEAFF	TGTGCCAGCAGTATTACGTCGGACACTGAAGCTTTCTTT
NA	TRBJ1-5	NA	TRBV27	CASSSGTHYSNQPQHF	TGTGCCAGCAGTTCCGGGACACATTATAGCAATCAGCCCCAGCATTTT
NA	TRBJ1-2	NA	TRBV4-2	CASSQEYLRSPGGYTF	TGTGCCAGCAGCCAAGAATATTTACGGTCTCCGGGGGGCTACACCTTC
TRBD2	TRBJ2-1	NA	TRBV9	CASSGDYRFNEQFF	TGTGCCAGCAGCGGGGACTACCGATTTAATGAGCAGTTCTTC
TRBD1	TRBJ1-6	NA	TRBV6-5	CASTKTGGISPLHF	TGTGCCAGCACAAAGACAGGGGGGATCTCACCCCTCCACTTT
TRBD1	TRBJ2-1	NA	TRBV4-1	CASSQDRGGWYEQFF	TGCGCCAGCAGCCAAGATCGAGGGGGCTGGTATGAGCAGTTCTTC
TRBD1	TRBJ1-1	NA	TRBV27	CASKGQEAVEAFF	TGTGCCAGCAAAGGACAGGAGGCCGTTGAAGCTTTCTTT
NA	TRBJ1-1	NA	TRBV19	CASSPPRGRNTEAFF	TGTGCCAGTAGTCCCCCGCGGGGGAGGAACACTGAAGCTTTCTTT
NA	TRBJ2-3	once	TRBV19	CASSIEADTDTQYF	TGTGCCAGTAGTATAGAAGCGGATACAGATACGCAGTATTTT
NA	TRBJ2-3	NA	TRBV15	CATSGAADTQYF	TGTGCCACCAGCGGGGCCGCAGATACGCAGTATTTT
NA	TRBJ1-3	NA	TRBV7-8	CASSLMEGRFISGNTIYF	TGTGCCAGCAGCTTAATGGAGGGCAGGTTCATCTCTGGAAACACCATATATTTT
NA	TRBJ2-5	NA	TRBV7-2	CASSSLGRYQETQYF	TGTGCCAGCAGCTCCCTGGGCCGATACCAAGAGACCCAGTACTTC
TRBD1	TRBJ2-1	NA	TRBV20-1	CSASDRVHEQFF	TGCAGTGCTAGTGACAGGGTCCATGAGCAGTTCTTC
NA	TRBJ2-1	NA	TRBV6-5	CASSYSETKQFF	TGTGCCAGCAGTTACTCTGAGACAAAGCAGTTCTTC
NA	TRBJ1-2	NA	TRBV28	CALHGHRDYGYTF	TGTGCCCTCCACGGACACCGAGACTATGGCTACACCTTC
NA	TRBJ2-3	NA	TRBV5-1	CASRRQTSTDTQYF	TGCGCCAGCAGAAGACAGACTAGCACAGATACGCAGTATTTT
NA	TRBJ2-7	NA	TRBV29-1	CSVVPAGYYEQYF	TGCAGCGTTGTCCCAGCCGGGTACTACGAGCAGTACTTC
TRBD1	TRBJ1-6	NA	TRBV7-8	CASSRTGGDSPLHF	TGTGCCAGCAGCCGGACAGGGGGAGATTCACCCCTCCACTTT
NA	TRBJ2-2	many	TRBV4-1	CASSPVGLTRRSLDTGELFF	TGCGCCAGCAGCCCCGTTGGCTTGACTAGACGGAGCCTGGACACCGGGGAGCTGTTTTTT
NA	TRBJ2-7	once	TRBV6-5	CASRPPGSGTYEQYF	TGTGCCAGCAGACCCCCGGGGTCCGGGACCTACGAGCAGTACTTC
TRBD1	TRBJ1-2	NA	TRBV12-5	CASGLSTGDLYGYTF	TGTGCTAGTGGTTTGTCGACAGGGGACCTCTATGGCTACACCTTC
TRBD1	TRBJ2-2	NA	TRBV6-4	CASSDLPGQGALTGELFF	TGTGCCAGCAGTGACTTACCGGGACAGGGGGCTTTAACCGGGGAGCTGTTTTTT
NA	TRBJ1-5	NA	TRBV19	CASSIDAGGHNQPQHF	TGTGCCAGTAGTATAGATGCGGGGGGCCACAATCAGCCCCAGCATTTT
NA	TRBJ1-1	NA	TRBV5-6	CASSLVSNEAFF	TGTGCCAGCAGCTTGGTTTCTAATGAAGCTTTCTTT
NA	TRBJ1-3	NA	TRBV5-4	CASSSGLRGNTIYF	TGTGCCAGCAGCTCCGGACTTCGAGGAAACACCATATATTTT
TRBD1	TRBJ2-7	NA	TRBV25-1	CASSTITGAYEQYF	TGTGCCAGCAGTACCATAACAGGGGCCTACGAGCAGTACTTC
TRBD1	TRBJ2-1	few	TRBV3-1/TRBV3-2	CASSPRTGVVDEQFF	TGTGCCAGCAGCCCCAGGACAGGGGTCGTCGATGAGCAGTTCTTC
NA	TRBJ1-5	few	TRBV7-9	CASSHTGSNQPQHF	TGTGCCAGCAGCCACACAGGGTCCAATCAGCCCCAGCATTTT
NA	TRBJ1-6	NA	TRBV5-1	CASSARGSPLHF	TGCGCCAGCAGCGCGCGAGGTTCACCCCTCCACTTT
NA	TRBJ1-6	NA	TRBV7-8	CASSLGVISPLHF	TGTGCCAGCAGCTTAGGAGTTATCTCACCCCTCCACTTT
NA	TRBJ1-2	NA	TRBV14	CASSRAGLYGYTF	TGTGCCAGCAGCCGGGCAGGGCTTTATGGCTACACCTTC
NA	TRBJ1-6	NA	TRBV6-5	CASSRGTNSPLHF	TGTGCCAGCAGTAGGGGCACCAATTCACCCCTCCACTTT
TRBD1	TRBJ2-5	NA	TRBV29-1	CSVGKTGSQETQYF	TGCAGCGTGGGTAAGACAGGGTCCCAAGAGACCCAGTACTTC
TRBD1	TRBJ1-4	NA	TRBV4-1	CASSQSGQGRTNEKLFF	TGCGCCAGCAGCCAATCGGGACAGGGGCGGACGAATGAAAAACTGTTTTTT
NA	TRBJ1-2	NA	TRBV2	CASSPGPGGSYGYTF	TGTGCCAGCAGTCCGGGTCCTGGCGGGAGCTATGGCTACACCTTC
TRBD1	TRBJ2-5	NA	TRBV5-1	CASSLQGSLYQETQYF	TGCGCCAGCAGCTTACAGGGGTCGCTTTACCAAGAGACCCAGTACTTC
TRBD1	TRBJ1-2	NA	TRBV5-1	CASSPDRNYGYTF	TGCGCCAGCAGCCCGGACAGGAACTATGGCTACACCTTC
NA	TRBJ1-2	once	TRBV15	CATSRDRVRERPVGYTF	TGTGCCACCAGCAGAGATCGGGTGCGAGAGAGGCCCGTGGGCTACACCTTC
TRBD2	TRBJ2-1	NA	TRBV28	CASSNPAGGPSYNEQFF	TGTGCCAGCAGTAACCCAGCGGGAGGGCCATCCTACAATGAGCAGTTCTTC
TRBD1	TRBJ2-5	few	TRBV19	CASSTTGTGVETQYF	TGTGCCAGTAGTACAACCGGGACAGGGGTGGAGACCCAGTACTTC
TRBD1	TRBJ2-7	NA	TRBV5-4	CASSLKQGGFDEQYF	TGTGCCAGCAGCTTGAAACAGGGGGGTTTCGACGAGCAGTACTTC
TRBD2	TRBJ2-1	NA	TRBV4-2	CASSLSAGGSYNEQFF	TGTGCCAGCAGCCTATCAGCGGGAGGCTCCTACAATGAGCAGTTCTTC
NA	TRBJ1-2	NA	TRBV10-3	CAINSDTDYGYTF	TGTGCCATCAACTCAGACACGGATTATGGCTACACCTTC
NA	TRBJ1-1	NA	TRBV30	CAWSPGRADTEAFF	TGTGCCTGGAGCCCCGGCAGGGCGGACACTGAAGCTTTCTTT
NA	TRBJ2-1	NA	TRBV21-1	CASSNPAGNNEQFF	TGTGCCAGCAGCAACCCGGCAGGAAACAATGAGCAGTTCTTC